This T cell receptor (beta chain) came from a study of blood T cell repertoires in COVID-19. Study background: T cells, B-cell-depleted T cells, or PBMCs provided the cDNA or gDNA that served as material.

Some clones are missing from TCRdb's copy, which holds only in-frame ones; the method was immunoSEQ multiplex PCR. The table lists around 64,000 clones, approximately 78% of them singletons. The germline V gene has CDR1 LGHNA and CDR2 YNFKEQ. The CDR3 extends over 16 amino acids. V was cut by 0 bases and J by 0 bases, with 11 bases left in between. This chain links TRBV4-2 with TRBJ1-2; D is unresolved. This sequence was found in a human donor in a cohort sampled during active COVID-19. Sequencing was done on a sample of peripheral blood. CDR3 nucleotides: TGTGCCAGCAGCCAAGAGACACCTACTTCTAACTATGGCTACACCTTC. Amino acids: CASSQETPTSNYGYTF.